One and the same sample provided the 17 T cell receptor beta chains below, sequenced in a study of T cell responses to AZD1222 COVID-19 vaccine. Assay: immunoSEQ multiplex PCR; the TCRdb copy retains only in-frame clones and omits some. The table has approximately 180,000 clones, around 90% seen once; the top ten hold 7.7%. This material consisted of peripheral blood, taken on day 0 of AZD1222 vaccination. All receptors come from an adult in good health.

The V and J genes are TRBV11-2 and TRBJ2-2, with D possibly matching TRBD1 (6 bases). CDR3 size: 15 residues. V lost 1 base and J lost 5, with 11 bases in between. Germline CDR1 reads SGHAT; CDR2 reads FQNNGV. The CDR3 nucleotides are TGTGCCAGCAGCTTAGTCGGCAGGGGTACCGGGGAGCTGTTTTTT. Translated, it gives CASSLVGRGTGELFF.

The chain combines TRBV27 with TRBJ1-1, with 10 nucleotides matching TRBD1. Germline values: CDR1 MNHEY, CDR2 SMNVEV (reference sequence). The CDR3 has 14 amino acids. V trimming: 6 bases; J trimming: 5 bases; junction bases outside the gene matches: 6. The CDR3 loop reads CASSRTGGRTEAFF. The CDR3 DNA reads as TGTGCCAGCAGCCGGACAGGGGGGAGGACTGAAGCTTTCTTT.

This clone has more than one count but fewer than ten. This chain uses TRBV11-1 with TRBJ2-7, with TRBD2 matching over 8 bases. V trimming: 5 bases; J trimming: 5 bases; junction bases outside the gene matches: 5. Germline values: CDR1 SGHAT, CDR2 FQDESV (reference sequence). This CDR3 is 13 amino acids long. CDR3 coding DNA: TGTGCCAGCAGCGCGGGGGGCCCCAACGAGCAGTACTTC. Its translation is CASSAGGPNEQYF.

This sequence joins TRBV6-2 or TRBV6-3 and TRBJ1-1; D not certain. This CDR3 contains 13 residues. With 4 bases removed from V and 2 bases from J, the gap between germline ends came to 8 bases. The germline V gene has CDR1 MNHEY and CDR2 SVGEGT. The CDR3 DNA reads TGTGCCAGCAGTTGGTCCGACAACACTGAAGCTTTCTTT. Encoded protein: CASSWSDNTEAFF.

The chain employs TRBV5-6 and TRBJ2-7, with D perhaps assigned TRBD1 or TRBD2 (5 bases each). The V gene's germline CDR1 is SGHDT and CDR2 YYEEEE. Trimming stripped 7 bases from V and 3 bases from J, with 14 bases between. This CDR3 has 13 residues. CDR3 sequence reads: CASHEQGVYEQYF. CDR3 DNA sequence: TGTGCCAGCCATGAGCAGGGAGTCTACGAGCAGTACTTC.

This rearrangement joins TRBV6-5 to TRBJ2-2; TRBD1 matches at 12 bases. J lost 7 bases, V lost 8 bases, and 5 bases had no gene match. The length of the CDR3 is 14 residues. CDR1 is MNHEY, CDR2 SVGAGI, per germline. CDR3 in amino acids: CASSGTGGSGELFF. In DNA, the CDR3 is TGTGCCAGCTCCGGGACAGGGGGCAGCGGGGAGCTGTTTTTT.

The rearrangement joins TRBV12-3 or TRBV12-4 to TRBJ2-7; D is unclear. CDR3 length: 13 residues. Trimming took off 3 bases at V and 5 bases at J, with 11 bases between the two ends. CDR3 in DNA: TGTGCCAGCAGTTTCCAACTAAGTAACGAGCAGTACTTC. This gives the protein CASSFQLSNEQYF.

The chain couples TRBV6-1 to TRBJ1-1; no firm D call. The CDR3 has 14 amino acids. V gave up 2 bases and J gave up 1 base, with 8 bases separating them. The germline CDR1 and CDR2 sequences are MNHNS and SASEGT. The CDR3 DNA is TGTGCCAGCAGTGAAAGTCGGCCGAACACTGAAGCTTTCTTT. Amino acids: CASSESRPNTEAFF.

This clone has a single count. The genes are TRBV7-2 and TRBJ1-5; D gene uncertain. CDR3 length: 13 amino acids. Trimming pared 5 bases from V and 10 bases from J, leaving 15 bases between. CDR1 and CDR2 from the germline V gene are SGHTA and FQGNSA. The CDR3 sequence is CASSPDLNTPQHF. The DNA for the CDR3 is TGTGCCAGCAGCCCGGACCTCAACACCCCCCAGCATTTT. The full variable domain, rest sourced from reference TRBV7-2 and TRBJ1-5, is GAGVSQSPSNKVTEKGKDVELRCDPISGHTALYWYRQSLGQGLEFLIYFQGNSAPDKSGLPSDRFSAERTGGSVSTLTIQRTQQEDSAVYLCASSPDLNTPQHFGDGTRLSIL.

The table lists this clone with a count of one. This chain links TRBV5-1 with TRBJ1-2; 7 nucleotides line up with TRBD1. V shed 0 bases and J 4 bases; nucleotides not matched to a gene: 3. Germline V CDR1 and CDR2: SGHRS, YFSETQ. The CDR3 totals 14 residues. CDR3 residues: CASSLDRDSYGYTF. The CDR3 DNA follows: TGCGCCAGCAGCTTGGACCGGGACAGCTATGGCTACACCTTC.

The rearrangement links TRBV29-1 to TRBJ2-7; D uncertain. The CDR3 is 11 residues long. V dropped 4 bases and J dropped 4 bases, with 8 bases sitting between them. Germline-derived CDR1 and CDR2 are SQVTM and ANQGSEA. The CDR3 loop is CSVGRSYEQYF. Here the CDR3 DNA reads TGCAGCGTTGGCAGGTCTTACGAGCAGTACTTC.

The V call is TRBV12-3 or TRBV12-4, the J call TRBJ1-2; D gene ambiguous. Trimming removed 2 bases at V and 8 bases at J, with 9 bases between. CDR3 size: 12 residues. The CDR3 spells CASSLQGSGYTF. The DNA for the CDR3 is TGTGCCAGCAGTTTACAAGGTTCCGGCTACACCTTC.

The V gene is TRBV19, the J gene TRBJ2-1; a possible D gene is TRBD2 (5 bases). Trimming stripped 7 bases from V and 10 bases from J, with 20 bases between. Germline V gene lookup returns CDR1 LNHDA and CDR2 SQIVND (reference sequence). The CDR3 is 14 residues long. In DNA form, the CDR3 reads TGTGCCAGTACTACAGTCGGGGTAGATCCCGAGCAGTTCTTC. This codes for CASTTVGVDPEQFF.

The chain combines TRBV4-2 with TRBJ2-5; tentatively, D is TRBD2 (6 bases). Trimming shortened V by 4 bases and J by 2 bases, and 11 bases separated the two germline ends. This CDR3 contains 14 residues. CDR1 LGHNA and CDR2 YNFKEQ come from the germline V gene. The CDR3 loop is CASSLGGDQETQYF. The DNA for the CDR3 is TGTGCCAGCAGCCTAGGAGGGGATCAAGAGACCCAGTACTTC.

The chain is built from TRBV5-8 and TRBJ1-5, with 7 bases lining up with TRBD1. Germline values: CDR1 SGHTS, CDR2 YDEGEE. V lost 1 base and J lost 2; bases outside the gene matches: 9. The CDR3 is made up of 17 amino acids. CDR3 in DNA: TGTGCCAGCAGCTTGCCGCGACAGGGAGTTGGCAATCAGCCCCAGCATTTT. Translating it yields CASSLPRQGVGNQPQHF.

The CDR3 region is CASSSFWTGLNYGYTF. CDR3 DNA sequence: TGTGCCAGCAGTTCCTTTTGGACAGGGCTCAACTATGGCTACACCTTC. This chain links TRBV6-2 or TRBV6-3 with TRBJ1-2; 8 nucleotides match TRBD1. Germline V gives CDR1 MNHEY, CDR2 SVGEGT. This CDR3 is built from 16 residues. Germline trimming cut 4 bases from V and 2 bases from J; bases unmatched to any gene: 9.

The chain recombines TRBV7-9 with TRBJ2-1; the D gene is possibly TRBD2 (5 bases). The ends were cut back, 7 bases at V and 6 bases at J, with 13 bases in the middle. Germline CDR1 and CDR2: SEHNR and FQNEAQ (reference sequence). The CDR3 extends over 13 amino acids. CDR3 residues: CASTAEVPNEQFF. The DNA of the CDR3 is TGTGCCAGCACCGCGGAGGTCCCCAATGAGCAGTTCTTC.